These 25 T cell receptor beta chains originate from one sample sequenced in a study of T-cell reconstitution after alpha-beta-depleted transplantation in children. The TCRbeta library was prepared with unique molecular identifiers. TCRdb passed the PCR reads through MiXCR, listing each CDR3 protein once. The sample has over 550,000 distinct CDR3 sequences, approximately 10% seen once. The sample was PBMCs from the stem cell graft donor, taken from the stem cell graft. The receptors were gathered from a human donor who donated a stem cell graft to a child with acute myeloid leukemia.

This clonotype was recorded many times. V gene TRBV7-9 combines with J gene TRBJ2-3; TRBD2 is a possible D gene (6 bases). The CDR3 totals 15 residues. Germline CDR1 and CDR2: SEHNR and FQNEAQ (reference sequence). Trimming pared 5 bases from V and 3 bases from J, leaving 15 bases between. The CDR3 sequence is CASSQTAGGTDTQYF. CDR3 DNA: TGTGCCAGCAGCCAGACGGCCGGAGGGACAGATACGCAGTATTTT.

Concerning this clonotype: Compared with germline, one end of the junction differs, possibly owing to a read error. The CDR3 coding sequence is TGTGCCAGCAGCCCCTACCACGAGACCCAGTACTTC. This encodes CASSPYHETQYF. J is TRBJ2-5 and V is TRBV14; D gene uncertain. This CDR3 is built from 12 residues. CDR1 and CDR2 from the germline V gene are SGHDN and FVKESK.

The rearrangement joins TRBV6-2 or TRBV6-3 to TRBJ2-5; tentatively, D is TRBD1 (6 bases). V was trimmed by 0 bases and J by 1 base, leaving 18 bases between them. The CDR3 is 18 residues long. CDR1 MNHEY and CDR2 SVGEGT come from the germline V gene. This chain's CDR3 is CASSYSTGPRQSQETQYF. The CDR3 DNA reads as TGTGCCAGCAGTTACTCTACAGGGCCCCGACAGAGCCAAGAGACCCAGTACTTC.

This clonotype turned up a few times. The rearrangement joins TRBV12-3 or TRBV12-4 to TRBJ1-2; the match to TRBD1 covers 8 bases. With 3 bases clipped from V and 8 bases from J, the junction kept 8 bases outside the gene matches. The CDR3 sequence is 14 residues long. The CDR3 reads CASSFAPGGQGYTF. The CDR3 DNA reads as TGTGCCAGCAGTTTCGCCCCAGGGGGCCAGGGCTACACCTTC.

This clonotype was seen repeatedly, ten times or more. V gene TRBV10-3 combines with J gene TRBJ2-2, with 7 bases aligning to TRBD2. The CDR3 runs 12 residues. V shed 11 bases, J shed 8 bases, and the junction held 8 bases outside the gene matches. Looked up from germline, CDR1 is ENHRY and CDR2 is SYGVKD. CDR3 nucleotide sequence: TGTGCCCTCCAGGGACTATCTGGGGAGCTGTTTTTT. It codes for CALQGLSGELFF.

J is TRBJ2-7 and V is TRBV24-1; no definite D call. This CDR3 comprises 15 residues. The germline gives CDR1 KGHDR, CDR2 SFDVKD. V lost 2 bases, J lost 0 bases, and 10 bases lay in between. In DNA form, the CDR3 reads TGTGCCACCAGTGATTCCGCCTATCGCTCCTACGAGCAGTACTTC. Residues: CATSDSAYRSYEQYF.

The sample holds many counts of this clonotype. The J gene is TRBJ2-3, the V gene TRBV7-9, with a possible D match to TRBD2 (5 bases). Deletions cut 0 bases from V and 4 bases from J, with 5 bases between. The CDR3 totals 13 residues. The germline gives CDR1 SEHNR, CDR2 FQNEAQ (reference sequence). The CDR3 sequence is CASSLARADTQYF. CDR3 nucleotide sequence: TGTGCCAGCAGCTTAGCGAGGGCAGATACGCAGTATTTT. The variable domain in full, with the rest retrieved from reference TRBV7-9 and TRBJ2-3, is DTGVSQNPRHKITKRGQNVTFRCDPISEHNRLYWYRQTLGQGPEFLTYFQNEAQLEKSRLLSDRFSAERPKGSFSTLEIQRTEQGDSAMYLCASSLARADTQYFGPGTRLTVL.

This clonotype was seen a handful of times. The V and J genes are TRBV5-1 and TRBJ2-1; D assignment may be TRBD1 or TRBD2 (5 bases each). This CDR3 is 15 amino acids long. The germline V gene encodes CDR1 SGHRS and CDR2 YFSETQ. The CDR3 spells CATSVGESSYNEQFF. Written as DNA, the CDR3 is TGCGCAACCAGTGTGGGGGAAAGCTCCTACAATGAGCAGTTCTTC.

The sample holds many counts of this clonotype. The gene calls are TRBV7-2 and TRBJ2-7; no definite D call. This CDR3 has 12 amino acids. The V end lost 3 bases, the J end lost 3 bases, and 6 bases lay between the germline ends. CDR1 and CDR2 from the germline V gene are SGHTA and FQGNSA. The CDR3 bases are TGTGCCAGCAGCTTCGACTTCTACGAGCAGTACTTC. It yields the protein CASSFDFYEQYF.

Many counts were recorded for this clonotype. The rearrangement links TRBV29-1 to TRBJ2-1; D gene ambiguous. The germline V gene has CDR1 SQVTM and CDR2 ANQGSEA. V was cut by 4 bases and J by 6 bases, with 16 bases left in between. The CDR3 is 14 residues long. CDR3 sequence reads: CSVAEQVWINEQFF. The CDR3 nucleotides read TGCAGCGTTGCTGAACAAGTCTGGATCAATGAGCAGTTCTTC.

This clonotype showed up many times. V is TRBV24-1 and J is TRBJ2-1; weak D call: TRBD2 (5 bases). Per the germline V gene, CDR1 is KGHDR and CDR2 is SFDVKD. Trimming left V 3 bases short and J 10 bases short, with 12 bases between. This CDR3 region has 13 residues. Here the CDR3 reads CATSDRGYREQFF. In DNA form, the CDR3 reads TGTGCCACCAGTGATCGAGGGTATCGCGAGCAGTTCTTC.

This clonotype was counted only a few times. V gene TRBV7-9 combines with J gene TRBJ2-3; 7 bases fit TRBD1. V lost 3 bases, J lost 2 bases, and 5 bases stayed unmatched. The CDR3 runs to 15 residues. Germline V gene data show CDR1 as SEHNR and CDR2 as FQNEAQ (reference sequence). CDR3 sequence reads: CASSFKGQNTDTQYF. Here the CDR3 DNA reads TGTGCCAGCAGCTTTAAGGGACAGAACACAGATACGCAGTATTTT. The variable domain in full, completed from reference TRBV7-9 and TRBJ2-3, reads DTGVSQNPRHKITKRGQNVTFRCDPISEHNRLYWYRQTLGQGPEFLTYFQNEAQLEKSRLLSDRFSAERPKGSFSTLEIQRTEQGDSAMYLCASSFKGQNTDTQYFGPGTRLTVL.

This clonotype came up a few times. This chain connects TRBV30 to TRBJ2-1; 15 nucleotides match TRBD2. The CDR3 spans 20 residues. V gave up 0 bases and J gave up 1 base; unmatched junction bases: 10. The germline CDR1 and CDR2 sequences are GTSNPN and SVGIG (reference sequence). This CDR3 reads CAWSVLGLAGGRPSYNEQFF. The CDR3 DNA reads as TGTGCCTGGAGTGTACTCGGACTAGCGGGAGGGCGGCCGTCCTACAATGAGCAGTTCTTC.

There are many counts of this clonotype. V and J are TRBV29-1 and TRBJ2-2; D ambiguous. Germline loops: CDR1 SQVTM, CDR2 ANQGSEA. The CDR3 has 14 residues. The V end lost 5 bases, the J end lost 5 bases, and 15 bases lay between the germline ends. The CDR3 DNA sequence: TGCAGCGTTTCAATCCAGCTTGGTACCGGGGAGCTGTTTTTT. It encodes CSVSIQLGTGELFF.

This clonotype showed up just a few times. The V gene is TRBV5-1, the J gene TRBJ1-3; 7 bases map to TRBD1. V trimming: 4 bases; J trimming: 0 bases; junction bases outside the gene matches: 7. This CDR3 region has 16 residues. Germline CDR1 is SGHRS and CDR2 is YFSETQ. CDR3 in amino acids: CASSIRQGHSGNTIYF. As DNA, the CDR3 is TGCGCCAGCAGCATTCGACAGGGCCACTCTGGAAACACCATATATTTT.

The chain combines TRBV7-2 with TRBJ2-7, with D uncertain. Germline CDR1 reads SGHTA; CDR2 reads FQGNSA. V was trimmed by 1 base and J by 2 bases, leaving 15 bases between them. CDR3 length: 16 amino acids. The CDR3 region is CASSLGAPTDPYEQYF. The CDR3 region has the DNA TGTGCCAGCAGCTTAGGCGCCCCGACCGACCCCTACGAGCAGTACTTC. The variable domain in full, with the rest retrieved from reference TRBV7-2 and TRBJ2-7, is GAGVSQSPSNKVTEKGKDVELRCDPISGHTALYWYRQSLGQGLEFLIYFQGNSAPDKSGLPSDRFSAERTGGSVSTLTIQRTQQEDSAVYLCASSLGAPTDPYEQYFGPGTRLTVT.

This chain joins TRBV29-1 and TRBJ2-7; no reliable D call. The CDR3 runs 12 residues. Trimming pared 6 bases from V and 2 bases from J, leaving 11 bases between. Germline CDR1 is SQVTM and CDR2 is ANQGSEA. The CDR3 coding sequence is TGCAGCGTGACCCTAGGGACCTACGAGCAGTACTTC. It is translated as CSVTLGTYEQYF.

The chain recombines TRBV29-1 with TRBJ2-5; 7 bases agree with TRBD2. Unmatched junction bases numbered 8, after V lost 8 bases and J lost 5 bases. CDR3 size: 12 residues. The V gene's germline CDR1 is SQVTM and CDR2 ANQGSEA. This CDR3 is CSSTGGEETQYF. CDR3 coding DNA: TGCAGCTCCACGGGGGGAGAGGAGACCCAGTACTTC.

This clonotype showed up just a few times. V is TRBV27 and J is TRBJ2-6; D remains unclear. Germline V gene lookup returns CDR1 MNHEY and CDR2 SMNVEV (reference sequence). CDR3 size: 13 residues. V was pared by 9 bases and J by 0 bases, with 6 bases between. Here the CDR3 reads CARHHSGANVLTF. The CDR3, as DNA: TGTGCCAGGCACCACTCTGGGGCCAACGTCCTGACTTTC. Combining the CDR3 with reference TRBV27 and TRBJ2-6 gives the whole variable domain EAQVTQNPRYLITVTGKKLTVTCSQNMNHEYMSWYRQDPGLGLRQIYYSMNVEVTDKGDVPEGYKVSRKEKRNFPLILESPSPNQTSLYFCARHHSGANVLTFGAGSRLTVL.

This clonotype was recorded a few times. The chain joins TRBV7-9 to TRBJ2-1; D gene uncertain. Germline-derived CDR1 and CDR2 are SEHNR and FQNEAQ (reference sequence). V was pared by 2 bases and J by 9 bases, with 14 bases between. This CDR3 region has 14 residues. The CDR3 is CASSLRVGMGEQFF. CDR3 nucleotides: TGTGCCAGCAGCTTAAGGGTAGGAATGGGTGAGCAGTTCTTC.

The V call is TRBV20-1, the J call TRBJ1-5, with a tentative D call TRBD1 (6 bases). The CDR3 has 16 amino acids. CDR1 is DFQATT and CDR2 is SNEGSKA in the germline V gene (reference sequence). Trimming pared 6 bases from V and 0 bases from J, leaving 18 bases between. Written as DNA, the CDR3 is TGCAGTGCCAGTCAGGGGTCGCCGAATAGCAATCAGCCCCAGCATTTT. Translating gives CSASQGSPNSNQPQHF.

The table lists this clonotype with a few counts. The chain recombines TRBV10-1 with TRBJ1-1; D might be TRBD1 (6 bases). The V gene lost 4 bases and the J gene lost 5 bases, with 17 bases spanning the gap. CDR1 is WNHNN and CDR2 is SYGVQD in the germline V gene (reference sequence). The CDR3 sequence is 15 residues long. CDR3 sequence reads: CASSVKGDDRTEAFF. The CDR3 DNA reads TGCGCCAGCAGTGTTAAGGGGGACGACCGGACTGAAGCTTTCTTT.

This clonotype came up a few times. The chain uses TRBV27 and TRBJ2-2; possibly TRBD1 for D (6 bases). The CDR3 totals 14 residues. Germline CDR1 MNHEY, CDR2 SMNVEV (reference sequence). V lost 2 bases to trimming and J lost 6 bases, with 10 bases between them. CDR3 region: CASSLEKGAGELFF. As DNA, the CDR3 is TGTGCCAGCAGTTTAGAAAAGGGGGCCGGGGAGCTGTTTTTT.

The V and J genes are TRBV4-3 and TRBJ2-7; no clear D. Germline V lookup: CDR1 LGHNA, CDR2 YSLEER. The CDR3 consists of 13 residues. Trimming removed 1 base at V and 4 bases at J, with 8 bases between. CDR3 nucleotides: TGCGCCAGCAGCCAAGTAGTGCAATACGAGCAGTACTTC. Translation gives CASSQVVQYEQYF.

This clonotype was seen repeatedly, ten times or more. The CDR3 loop is CSQNIETQYF. The CDR3 coding sequence is TGCAGCCAAAATATAGAGACCCAGTACTTC. V and J are TRBV29-1 and TRBJ2-5; D not resolved. Germline CDR1 and CDR2: SQVTM and ANQGSEA. Trimming cost V 8 bases and J 4 bases, with 8 bases left between them. This CDR3 has 10 amino acids.